This T cell receptor (beta chain) comes out of a study of beta chain features in type 1 diabetes. Study at large: The study found patients and healthy donors alike in age, gender and cell yields.

Overall study findings and caveats: Patients with Type 1 diabetes showed moderately but significantly shorter TCRB CDR3s in all four CD4+ subsets. At VDJ recombination sites, type 1 diabetes patients had fewer insertions and more deleted nucleotides.

Expressed TCRB transcripts were sequenced because the isolated RNA had all been reverse transcribed beforehand. Clones were sequenced by immunoSEQ multiplex PCR, and TCRdb holds only the in-frame ones, with some missing. The data show about 180,000 clones, with approximately 8% seen just once and roughly 0.46% held by the top ten. The CDR3 is 15 residues long. Notes on this clone: The antigen is undetermined.

The J gene is TRBJ2-1, the V gene TRBV21-1; the table's TRBD1 call for D was not verified on the DNA. TRBV21-1 is annotated as a pseudogene. The sequence was obtained from a man between 18 and 29 years old with type 1 diabetes. Sequencing was done on a sample of central memory CD4+ T cells from blood. The CDR3 region has the DNA TGTGCCAGCAGCAAAGGGGTGTTCAGGTCACATGAGCAGTTCTTC. It is translated as CASSKGVFRSHEQFF.